What follows describes a single TCR beta chain. The antigen remains unidentified. Via MiXCR, TCRdb re-called the RT-PCR reads, giving one row per CDR3 protein. This table has hundreds of thousands of distinct CDR3 sequences, more than 15% appearing once. The V gene end was trimmed by 8 bases and the J gene end by 6 bases; junction bases not matched to a gene: 11. Germline V CDR1 and CDR2: SNHLY, FYNNEI. This CDR3 is 14 amino acids long. The data derive from a study of response to subunit inactivated influenza vaccine. Findings of the study overall: New T cells are recruited in small numbers by each seasonal influenza vaccination, according to the authors' suggestion.

The clonotype was recovered from a man aged 45-69 years who received an inactivated influenza vaccine. Sample: CD4+ T cells sorted from PBMCs, taken about 23 months after vaccination. The chain couples TRBV2 to TRBJ2-3; 7 nucleotides line up with TRBD1. The chain's CDR3 is CASEGAGSLDTQYF. The CDR3 DNA sequence: TGTGCCAGCGAGGGGGCAGGGTCCTTGGATACGCAGTATTTT.